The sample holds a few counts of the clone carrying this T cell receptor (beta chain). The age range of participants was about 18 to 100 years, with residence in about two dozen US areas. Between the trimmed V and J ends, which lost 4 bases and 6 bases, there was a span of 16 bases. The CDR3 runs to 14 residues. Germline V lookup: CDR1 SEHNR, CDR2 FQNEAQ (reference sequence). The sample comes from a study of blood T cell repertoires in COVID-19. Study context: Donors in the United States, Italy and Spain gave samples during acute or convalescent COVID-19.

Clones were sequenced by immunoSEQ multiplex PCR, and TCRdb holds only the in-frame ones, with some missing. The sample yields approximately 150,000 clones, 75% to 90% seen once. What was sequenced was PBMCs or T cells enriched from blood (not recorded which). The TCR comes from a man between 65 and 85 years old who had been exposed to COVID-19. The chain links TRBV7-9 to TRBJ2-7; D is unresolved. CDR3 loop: CASSSEVGIPEQYF. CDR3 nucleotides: TGTGCCAGCAGCTCAGAGGTCGGCATCCCCGAGCAGTACTTC.